This passage covers 8 T cell receptor beta chains from one sample sequenced in a study of T cell repertoires in cytomegalovirus infection. Their specific antigens are unknown. TCRdb reprocessed the reads with MiXCR, giving one entry per CDR3 protein. In the table there are about 150,000 distinct CDR3 sequences, around 30% of which are singletons. Here the sequenced sample was CD8+ T cells from cultured PBMCs, taken from culture after CMV antigen stimulation. Source of these receptors: a human donor in good health (CMV status not recorded). Some clones in this sample may be carry-over from other donors' samples.

This chain links TRBV11-2 with TRBJ2-5; 7 bases map to TRBD1. The CDR3 is 14 residues long. With 6 bases clipped from V and 5 bases from J, the junction kept 9 bases outside the gene matches. Germline V gene data show CDR1 as SGHAT and CDR2 as FQNNGV. CDR3 in DNA: TGTGCCAGCAGAACACAGGGGCGGCGGGAGACCCAGTACTTC. This codes for CASRTQGRRETQYF.

In its sample, this clonotype was seen many times. CDR3 coding DNA: TGTGCCAGCAGCCCGGGGTTCGGCTACGAGCAGTACTTC. It yields the protein CASSPGFGYEQYF. V is TRBV7-7 and J is TRBJ2-7; perhaps TRBD2 as D (5 bases). V shed 5 bases and J shed 3 bases, with 11 bases lying between them. CDR1 and CDR2 (germline): SSHAT, FNYEAQ (reference sequence). The CDR3 length is 13 residues.

This clonotype was seen at least ten times. The rearrangement joins TRBV20-1 to TRBJ2-2; 8 bases agree with TRBD1. CDR1 is DFQATT, CDR2 SNEGSKA, per germline (reference sequence). This CDR3 has 14 amino acids. The J segment lost 3 bases and the V segment lost 3 bases, leaving 3 bases of the junction unmatched. CDR3 region: CSASPGGYTGELFF. In DNA form, the CDR3 reads TGCAGTGCTAGTCCAGGGGGCTACACCGGGGAGCTGTTTTTT.

This clonotype was seen more than once but under ten times. The chain links TRBV28 to TRBJ2-4; D is perhaps TRBD1 (5 bases). Germline CDR1 reads MDHEN; CDR2 reads SYDVKM. V was trimmed by 5 bases and J by 0 bases, leaving 11 bases between them. The CDR3 has 15 amino acids. CDR3 sequence (DNA): TGTGCCAGCAGTAAAGGGGTTCTAGCCAAAAACATTCAGTACTTC. Amino acid sequence: CASSKGVLAKNIQYF.

This clonotype was picked up many times. The rearrangement joins TRBV12-3 or TRBV12-4 to TRBJ1-1, with D unresolved. V was shortened by 7 bases and J by 2 bases, with 11 bases between the two germline ends. The CDR3 consists of 13 residues. DNA of the CDR3: TGTGCCAGCACCCTTGGGGATAACACTGAAGCTTTCTTT. The encoded protein is CASTLGDNTEAFF.

The sample holds many counts of this clonotype. This chain uses TRBV7-9 with TRBJ2-1; 8 bases map to TRBD1. V shed 5 bases, J shed 6 bases, and the junction held 6 bases outside the gene matches. This CDR3 comprises 14 residues. CDR1 SEHNR and CDR2 FQNEAQ come from the germline V gene (reference sequence). CDR3 amino acids: CASSPLDRANEQFF. The CDR3 region has the DNA TGTGCCAGCAGCCCATTGGACAGGGCCAATGAGCAGTTCTTC.

The V and J genes are TRBV28 and TRBJ1-1, with D unresolved. V was shortened by 3 bases and J by 8 bases, with 10 bases between the two germline ends. The CDR3 spans 12 residues. Germline CDR1 and CDR2: MDHEN and SYDVKM. The CDR3 is CASSFHGSEAFF. In DNA form, the CDR3 reads TGTGCCAGCAGTTTCCACGGCTCCGAAGCTTTCTTT. Full variable domain (rest looked up from reference TRBV28 and TRBJ1-1): DVKVTQSSRYLVKRTGEKVFLECVQDMDHENMFWYRQDPGLGLRLIYFSYDVKMKEKGDIPEGYSVSREKKERFSLILESASTNQTSMYLCASSFHGSEAFFGQGTRLTVV.

The rearrangement links TRBV10-3 to TRBJ2-7; the D gene could be TRBD1 or TRBD2 (5 bases each). Germline CDR1 and CDR2: ENHRY and SYGVKD. Deletions cut 6 bases from V and 4 bases from J, with 13 bases between. This CDR3 is 13 amino acids long. The CDR3 bases are TGTGCCATCAGCCCCGGGACCTTGTACGAGCAGTACTTC. It specifies CAISPGTLYEQYF.